The 2 T cell receptor beta chains below come from one sample, sequenced in a study of cytomegalovirus exposure and HLA in healthy donors. The PCR was carried out with 60 Vbeta primers and 13 Jbeta primers. Generated by immunoSEQ multiplex PCR, the TCRdb table keeps only in-frame clones and is missing some. This repertoire shows 65,000 to 95,000 clones, around 77% found once; its top ten account for around 3.4%. Sequencing was performed on PBMCs. These receptors were collected from a man aged 50-59 years in good health and CMV-seronegative.

The J gene is TRBJ2-3, the V gene TRBV18; D is uncertain. V shed 5 bases and J shed 0 bases, with 9 bases lying between them. The CDR3 runs to 14 residues. Germline CDR1 KGHSH, CDR2 LQKENI. As DNA, the CDR3 is TGTGCCAGCTCATCAACATCTAGCACAGATACGCAGTATTTT. Its translation is CASSSTSSTDTQYF.

The chain is built from TRBV7-9 and TRBJ1-2; TRBD1 matches 8 bases. Losses at the gene ends were 5 bases for V and 2 bases for J; bases not matched to a gene: 1. The CDR3 is 13 residues long. Germline CDR1 and CDR2: SEHNR and FQNEAQ (reference sequence). The CDR3 region is CASSQGANYGYTF. DNA for the CDR3: TGTGCCAGCAGCCAGGGGGCCAACTATGGCTACACCTTC.